Given below is one T cell receptor beta chain in context. The antigen is undetermined. The data belong to a study of vaccination and CD4 T cells after COVID-19. Across the whole study: Convalescent participants consisted of six males and four females, two being Hispanic.

Documented treatment: roughly ten-day PBMC culture with coronavirus spike peptide pools or control peptides (ViraFEST assay). CD4+ T cells that came from the unexposed donor were collected before the COVID-19 pandemic (2011-2018). The Oncomine TCR Beta short-read assay generated sequence data from the DNA of cultured CD4+ T cells. TCRdb ran MiXCR on the PCR reads and lists one entry per CDR3 protein. This table has thousands of distinct CDR3 sequences, roughly 41% appearing once. The CDR3 has 15 amino acids. Germline trimming cut 5 bases from V and 4 bases from J; bases unmatched to any gene: 8. Germline CDR1 reads MDHEN; CDR2 reads SYDVKM.

The receptor was isolated from a human donor in good health. This rearrangement joins TRBV28 to TRBJ1-1, with TRBD1 matching over 9 bases. Specimen: CD4+ T cells from blood, cultured in vitro. CDR3 sequence (DNA): TGTGCCAGCAGTCCCGACAGGGGGGATAGCACTGAAGCTTTCTTT. Protein product: CASSPDRGDSTEAFF. The whole variable domain, filled in from reference TRBV28 and TRBJ1-1, reads DVKVTQSSRYLVKRTGEKVFLECVQDMDHENMFWYRQDPGLGLRLIYFSYDVKMKEKGDIPEGYSVSREKKERFSLILESASTNQTSMYLCASSPDRGDSTEAFFGQGTRLTVV.